This entry describes one T cell receptor beta chain. Its cognate antigen has yet to be identified. Base qualities are not recorded, but no much larger clone differs from it by a single base. From cysteine to phenylalanine, the CDR3 is 16 amino acids long. Kept here is only the CDR3 DNA, which spans 48 bases and is read in frame from base 1. Taken from the germline V gene (reference sequence), the CDR1 and CDR2 loops are LGHDT and YNNKEL. Trimming removed 0 bases from V and 5 bases from J, leaving 17 bases between the germline ends. The CDR3 regions of human TCRbeta chains were subjected to immunosequencing. The study's own analysis went as follows. Repertoire TCRs were matched against a reference library of SARS-CoV-2-specific TCRs generated with the MIRA antigen-specificity platform. Breadth meant the fraction of unique TCRs that were SARS-CoV-2-associated, whereas depth meant the fraction of total T cells that were SARS-CoV-2-associated. Using the MIRA data, each spike-specific TCR was assigned both to the spike region to which the TCR was reactive and to a CD4 or CD8 class. Log10-transformed breadth and depth values were compared by one-way ANOVA with Sidak's multiple comparisons tests. Entries here come from immuneACCESS through TCRdb and include only in-frame sequences with V and J called. Some clones fail to appear in such tables; in the studies checked, an unresolved V gene covers under half of the shortfall, and the cause of the remainder is unknown. The V and J calls and clone size are taken from that table; D and trimming were inferred from the DNA. The sample records 80,000 to 95,000 clones, about nine tenths of which are singletons. Less than 5.5% of the sample rests with the top ten.

This sample was included in a study of T cell responses to AZD1222 COVID-19 vaccine (dated by TCRdb to about 2021). About the full investigation: TCR sequencing was performed for more than 230 trial participants, of whom about 200 were given two doses of AZD1222 and about 25 were given two doses of MenACWY control vaccine. Enrollment into the trials was organized by age into subgroups of 18-55, 56-69 and 70-plus years, and those subgroups contained roughly 140, 27 and 60 TCR-sequenced participants, respectively.

The sample's time point, from its label and the paper: about 28 days (+/-7) after the second vaccine dose. Because spike-specific TCR depth and breadth did not differ between the two schedules, AZD1222 recipients who got a second dose at roughly 4 weeks were pooled with those who got a second dose at roughly 12 weeks. Samples from vaccinated people were obtained from the UK trials COV001 and COV002, which included a single-blind randomized controlled phase 2/3 trial of AZD1222 (ChAdOx1 nCoV-19) in healthy adults. For TCRbeta chain sequencing, PBMC samples from trial participants were taken at day 0 and at day 28 after the second dose. General conclusions and limits of the study: The whole spike protein was spanned by vaccine-associated CD4 TCRs, and dominant responses were seen in regions 160-218 and 743-854. A significant rise in spike-specific TCR breadth and depth was observed after two AZD1222 doses relative to day 0 and relative to MenACWY recipients. Because no day 14 peak-response samples were available, the repertoires could be characterized only after the peak T cell response. Most participants were white British and females outnumbered males, and the authors suggested that clonal diversity may have been underestimated. Conclusions about previously exposed vaccinees were limited because only six or seven AZD1222 recipients were SARS-CoV-2 seropositive at baseline. The 56-69-year group was small, and its depth increase did not reach significance, likely because of low power. Nearly half of unique spike-specific TCRs reportedly recognized epitopes outside regions mutated in the B.1.351 and B.1.1.7 variants.

The sequence joins TRBV3-1 (or the pseudogene TRBV3-2) to TRBJ2-7; no D gene can be assigned with confidence. The clonotype originates from an adult who received the AZD1222 COVID-19 vaccine. The source was peripheral blood, collected 28 days after the second AZD1222 dose. The DNA reads as follows: TGTGCCAGCAGCCAAGATAGGGCGGTTGCTCTACACGAGCAGTACTTC. Its translation reads: CASSQDRAVALHEQYF.